The subject of this entry is one T cell receptor (beta chain). Residents of 24 US areas, aged roughly 18 to 89 years, made up the participants. The assay was immunoSEQ multiplex PCR, and TCRdb's table has in-frame clones only and misses some. The sample records 350,000 to 400,000 clones, 91% being singletons. This specimen belongs to a study of blood T cell repertoires in COVID-19. Germline assignment: CDR1 LNHDA and CDR2 SQIVND (reference sequence). V lost 3 bases to trimming and J lost 4 bases, with 7 bases between them. This CDR3 has 13 amino acids. The chain links TRBV19 to TRBJ1-5; D not resolved. The sequence came from a woman between 40 and 55 years old who had been exposed to COVID-19. Material for sequencing was PBMCs or T cells enriched from blood (not recorded which). The CDR3 loop reads CASSMRGNQPQHF. CDR3 bases: TGTGCCAGTAGTATGCGAGGTAATCAGCCCCAGCATTTT.